This T cell receptor beta chain was captured in a study of shared clonotypes between healthy human individuals. Points from the study as a whole: Clonotypes shared by all four sorted-subset donors had higher generation probabilities than non-shared clonotypes.

CD45RA-negative memory and CD45RA+ naive subsets were split from the CD4+ cells. This clone showed up just once. Its antigen remains unknown. The data were produced by immunoSEQ multiplex PCR, yet TCRdb's version contains in-frame clones alone and is incomplete. The sample contains approximately 1,500,000 clones, roughly 96% of which appear only once. The CDR3 runs to 14 residues. The germline gives CDR1 SNHLY, CDR2 FYNNEI. V was shortened by 3 bases and J by 0 bases, with 5 bases between the two germline ends. The clonotype originates from a young man in good health. The sample comprised naive CD4+ T cells sorted from blood. The subset is: CD45RA+ positively selected. The genes are TRBV2 and TRBJ2-2, with D unclear. This chain's CDR3 is CASSEGTNTGELFF. Here the CDR3 DNA reads TGTGCCAGCAGTGAGGGTACGAACACCGGGGAGCTGTTTTTT. Full variable domain (outside the CDR3, taken from reference TRBV2 and TRBJ2-2): EPEVTQTPSHQVTQMGQEVILRCVPISNHLYFYWYRQILGQKVEFLVSFYNNEISEKSEIFDDQFSVERPDGSNFTLKIRSTKLEDSAMYFCASSEGTNTGELFFGEGSRLTVL.